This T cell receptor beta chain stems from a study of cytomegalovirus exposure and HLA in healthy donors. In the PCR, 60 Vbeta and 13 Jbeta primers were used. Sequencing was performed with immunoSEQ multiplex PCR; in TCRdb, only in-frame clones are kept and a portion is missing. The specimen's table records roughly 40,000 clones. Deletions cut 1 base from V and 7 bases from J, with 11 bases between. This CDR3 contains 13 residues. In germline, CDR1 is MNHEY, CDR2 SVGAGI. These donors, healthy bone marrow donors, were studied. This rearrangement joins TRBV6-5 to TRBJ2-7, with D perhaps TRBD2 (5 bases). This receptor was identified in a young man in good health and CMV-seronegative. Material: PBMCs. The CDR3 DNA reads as TGTGCCAGCAGTTACTTTGGCACGGGGGAGCAGTACTTC. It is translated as CASSYFGTGEQYF.